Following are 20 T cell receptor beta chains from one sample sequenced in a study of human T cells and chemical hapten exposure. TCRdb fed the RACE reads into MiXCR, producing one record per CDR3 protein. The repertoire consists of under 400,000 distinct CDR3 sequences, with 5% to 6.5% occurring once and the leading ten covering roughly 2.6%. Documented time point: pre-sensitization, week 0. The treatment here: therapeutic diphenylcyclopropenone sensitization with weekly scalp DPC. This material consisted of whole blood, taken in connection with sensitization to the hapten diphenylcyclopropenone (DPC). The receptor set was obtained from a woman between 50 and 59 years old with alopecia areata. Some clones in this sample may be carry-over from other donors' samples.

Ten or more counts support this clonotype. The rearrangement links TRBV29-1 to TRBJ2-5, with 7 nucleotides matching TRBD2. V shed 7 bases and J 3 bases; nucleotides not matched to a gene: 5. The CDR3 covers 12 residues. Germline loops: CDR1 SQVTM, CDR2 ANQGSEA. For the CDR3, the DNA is TGCAGCGAGATGGGAGGGGAAGAGACCCAGTACTTC. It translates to CSEMGGEETQYF.

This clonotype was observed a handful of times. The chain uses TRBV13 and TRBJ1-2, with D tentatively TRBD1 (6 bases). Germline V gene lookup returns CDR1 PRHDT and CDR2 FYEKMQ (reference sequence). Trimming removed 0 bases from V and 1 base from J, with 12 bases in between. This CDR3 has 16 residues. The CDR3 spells CASSLGRGRDNYGYTF. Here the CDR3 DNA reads TGTGCCAGCAGCTTAGGGCGGGGGCGAGATAACTATGGCTACACCTTC.

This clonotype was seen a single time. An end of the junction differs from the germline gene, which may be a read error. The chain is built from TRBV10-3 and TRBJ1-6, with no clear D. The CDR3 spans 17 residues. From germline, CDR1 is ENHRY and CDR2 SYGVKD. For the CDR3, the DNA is TGTGCCATCAGTGAGTCCCTAGGGAGAGGGTGGAATTCACACCTCCACTTT. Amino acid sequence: CAISESLGRGWNSHLHF.

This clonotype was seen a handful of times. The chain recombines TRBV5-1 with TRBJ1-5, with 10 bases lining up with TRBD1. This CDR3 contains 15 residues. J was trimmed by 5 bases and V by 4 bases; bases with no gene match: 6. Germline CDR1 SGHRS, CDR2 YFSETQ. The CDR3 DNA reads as TGCGCCAGCAGCCGGACAGGGGGAACGGATCAGCCCCAGCATTTT. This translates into CASSRTGGTDQPQHF.

The CDR3 is CATSRGLAGKNTGELFF. Written as DNA, the CDR3 is TGTGCCACCAGCAGGGGACTAGCGGGGAAGAACACCGGGGAGCTGTTTTTT. The chain couples TRBV15 to TRBJ2-2, with TRBD2 matching 13 bases. The germline V gene encodes CDR1 LNHNV and CDR2 YYDKDF (reference sequence). The length of the CDR3 is 17 residues. The ends lost 3 bases at V and 1 base at J; junction bases unmatched: 2.

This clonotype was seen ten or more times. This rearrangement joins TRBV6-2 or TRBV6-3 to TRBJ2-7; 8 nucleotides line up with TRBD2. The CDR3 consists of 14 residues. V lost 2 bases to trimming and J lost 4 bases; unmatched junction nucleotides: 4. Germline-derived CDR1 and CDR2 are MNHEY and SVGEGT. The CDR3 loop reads CASSYAGGRYEQYF. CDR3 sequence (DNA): TGTGCCAGCAGTTACGCGGGAGGAAGGTACGAGCAGTACTTC.

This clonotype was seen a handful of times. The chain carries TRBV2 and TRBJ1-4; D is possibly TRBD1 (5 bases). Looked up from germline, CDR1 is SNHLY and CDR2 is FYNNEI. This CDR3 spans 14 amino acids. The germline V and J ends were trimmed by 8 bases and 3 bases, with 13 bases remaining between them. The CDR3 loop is CASRRTKANEKLFF. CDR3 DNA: TGTGCCAGCCGGCGGACAAAAGCTAATGAAAAACTGTTTTTT.

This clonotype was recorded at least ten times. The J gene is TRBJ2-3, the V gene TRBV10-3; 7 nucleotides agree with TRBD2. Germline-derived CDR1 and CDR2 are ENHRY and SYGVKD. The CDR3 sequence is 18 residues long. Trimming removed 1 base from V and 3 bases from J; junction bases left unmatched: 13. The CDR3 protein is CAISEFRGEGPETDTQYF. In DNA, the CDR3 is TGTGCCATCAGTGAGTTCCGAGGGGAGGGCCCTGAAACAGATACGCAGTATTTT.

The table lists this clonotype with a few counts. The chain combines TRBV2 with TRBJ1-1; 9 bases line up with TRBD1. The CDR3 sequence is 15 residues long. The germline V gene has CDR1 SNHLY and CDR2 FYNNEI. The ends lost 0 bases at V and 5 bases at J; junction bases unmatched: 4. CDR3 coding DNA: TGTGCCAGCAGTGAAGCTACAGGGGGCTGGACTGAAGCTTTCTTT. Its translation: CASSEATGGWTEAFF.

CDR3 nucleotide sequence: TGTGCCAGCAGTTTGAATCTCCCTAGCGCCTACAATGAGCAGTTCTTC. Its protein product is CASSLNLPSAYNEQFF. V is TRBV12-3 or TRBV12-4 and J is TRBJ2-1; a possible D gene is TRBD2 (6 bases). This CDR3 region has 16 residues. Trimming left V 3 bases short and J 2 bases short, with 14 bases between.

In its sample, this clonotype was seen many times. The DNA of the CDR3 is TGTGCCAGCAGCTGGGACAGGGGGACGCCTCTTCGCTACACCTTC. It translates to CASSWDRGTPLRYTF. This rearrangement joins TRBV5-6 to TRBJ1-2; TRBD1 matches 11 bases. CDR1 and CDR2 from the germline V gene are SGHDT and YYEEEE. V gave up 3 bases and J gave up 9 bases; unmatched junction bases: 10. CDR3 length equals 15 residues.

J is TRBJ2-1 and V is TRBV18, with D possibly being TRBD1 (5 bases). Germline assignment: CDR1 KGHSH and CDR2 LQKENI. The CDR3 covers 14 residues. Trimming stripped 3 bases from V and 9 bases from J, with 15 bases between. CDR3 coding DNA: TGTGCCAGCTCACCTTTAGACAGAGGAAGTGAGCAGTTCTTC. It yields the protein CASSPLDRGSEQFF.

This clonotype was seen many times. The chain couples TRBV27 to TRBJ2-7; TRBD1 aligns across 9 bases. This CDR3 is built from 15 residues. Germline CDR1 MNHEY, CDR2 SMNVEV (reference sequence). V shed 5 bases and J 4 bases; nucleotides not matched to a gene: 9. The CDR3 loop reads CASSPKMTGGYEQYF. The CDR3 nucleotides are TGTGCCAGCAGTCCCAAAATGACAGGGGGGTACGAGCAGTACTTC.

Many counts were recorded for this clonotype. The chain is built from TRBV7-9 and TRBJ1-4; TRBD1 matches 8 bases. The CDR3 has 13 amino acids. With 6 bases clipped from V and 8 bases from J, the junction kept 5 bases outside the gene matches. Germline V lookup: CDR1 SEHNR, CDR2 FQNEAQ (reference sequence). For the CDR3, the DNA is TGTGCCAGCAGTGCTAGACAGGGGGAAAAACTGTTTTTT. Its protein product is CASSARQGEKLFF.

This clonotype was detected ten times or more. The CDR3 is CASSFTGVADTQYF. CDR3 nucleotides: TGTGCCAGCAGTTTTACCGGGGTTGCCGATACGCAGTATTTT. The chain combines TRBV12-3 or TRBV12-4 with TRBJ2-3; tentative D call: TRBD2 (5 bases). The CDR3 is 14 residues long. Trimming left V 3 bases short and J 6 bases short, with 13 bases between.

CDR3 region: CASVRDSGANVLTF. Written as DNA, the CDR3 is TGTGCCAGCGTACGGGACTCTGGGGCCAACGTCCTGACTTTC. The chain links TRBV2 to TRBJ2-6; TRBD2 might be the D (5 bases). The V gene lost 8 bases and the J gene lost 0 bases, with 8 bases spanning the gap. Per the germline V gene, CDR1 is SNHLY and CDR2 is FYNNEI. The CDR3 is 14 amino acids. Full variable domain (outside the CDR3, taken from reference TRBV2 and TRBJ2-6): EPEVTQTPSHQVTQMGQEVILRCVPISNHLYFYWYRQILGQKVEFLVSFYNNEISEKSEIFDDQFSVERPDGSNFTLKIRSTKLEDSAMYFCASVRDSGANVLTFGAGSRLTVL.

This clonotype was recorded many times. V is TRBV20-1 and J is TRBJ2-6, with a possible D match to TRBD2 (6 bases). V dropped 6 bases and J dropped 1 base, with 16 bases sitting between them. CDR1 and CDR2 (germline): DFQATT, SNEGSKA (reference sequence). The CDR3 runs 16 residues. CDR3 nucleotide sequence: TGCAGTGCCCCGTCAGGAGGGCCATCTGGGGCCAACGTCCTGACTTTC. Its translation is CSAPSGGPSGANVLTF.

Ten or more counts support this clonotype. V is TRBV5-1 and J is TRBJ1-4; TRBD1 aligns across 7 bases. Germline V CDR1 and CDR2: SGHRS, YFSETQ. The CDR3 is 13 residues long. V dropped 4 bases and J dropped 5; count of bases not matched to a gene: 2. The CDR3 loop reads CASSPDRNEKLFF. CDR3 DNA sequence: TGCGCCAGCAGCCCGGACAGGAATGAAAAACTGTTTTTT.

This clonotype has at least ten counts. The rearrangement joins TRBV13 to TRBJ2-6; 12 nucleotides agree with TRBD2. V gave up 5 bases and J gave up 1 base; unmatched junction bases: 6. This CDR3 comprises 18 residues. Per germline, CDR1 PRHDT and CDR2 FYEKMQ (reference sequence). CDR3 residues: CASSTRLAGDSGANVLTF. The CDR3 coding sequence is TGTGCCAGCAGCACAAGACTAGCGGGAGATTCTGGGGCCAACGTCCTGACTTTC.

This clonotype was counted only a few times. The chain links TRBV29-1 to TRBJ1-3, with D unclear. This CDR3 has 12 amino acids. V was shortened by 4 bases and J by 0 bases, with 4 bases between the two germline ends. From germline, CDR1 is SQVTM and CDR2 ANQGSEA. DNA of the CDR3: TGCAGCGTTGGCATCTCTGGAAACACCATATATTTT. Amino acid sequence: CSVGISGNTIYF.